Listed below are T cell receptor beta chains from one sample, sequenced in a study of control samples from healthy donors and cancer patients. Some clones are missing from TCRdb's copy, which holds only in-frame ones; the method was immunoSEQ multiplex PCR. The repertoire includes around 140,000 clones, roughly 90% of them detected once, and 6% to 9.5% sits in the top ten. Sequencing was performed on PBMCs. All receptors come from a man in his forties or fifties with head and neck cancer. Both conserved end residues are part of each CDR3. The order of the fields is CDR3 length, J gene, V gene, clone size, D gene, CDR3 DNA, CDR3 protein. A D gene is named only where the DNA matches it firmly. Clone sizes are given selectively: once, few, many, or a class where the clone is expanded.

>15|TRBJ2-1|TRBV6-1|NA|NA
TGTGCCAGCAGTGAAGCCCCCGGGACGGACAATGAGCAGTTCTTC
CASSEAPGTDNEQFF
>14|TRBJ2-3|TRBV7-9|NA|NA
TGTGCCAGCAGCTATGGTAGCGCCACAGATACGCAGTATTTT
CASSYGSATDTQYF
>14|TRBJ1-5|TRBV13|once|TRBD1
TGTGCCAGCAGCTTCCGACAGGGGGGACAGCCCCAGCATTTT
CASSFRQGGQPQHF
>15|TRBJ1-1|TRBV18|few|NA
TGTGCCAGCTCTCCCGGCCAAGGGATGAACACTGAAGCTTTCTTT
CASSPGQGMNTEAFF
>15|TRBJ2-1|TRBV2|once|TRBD2
TGTGCCAGCAGCACCAGCGGGGGGTCCTACAATGAGCAGTTCTTC
CASSTSGGSYNEQFF
>14|TRBJ2-2|TRBV6-5|NA|TRBD1
TGTGCCAGCAGTTGGGACAGAAACACCGGGGAGCTGTTTTTT
CASSWDRNTGELFF
>15|TRBJ1-2|TRBV7-5|NA|NA
TGTGCCAGATGGGGGATTGACGGCCGAACCTATGGCTACACCTTC
CARWGIDGRTYGYTF
>15|TRBJ1-1|TRBV3-1/TRBV3-2|NA|NA
TGTGCCAGCAGCTTGCTCGACAGAAAGAACACTGAAGCTTTCTTT
CASSLLDRKNTEAFF
>12|TRBJ1-1|TRBV2|NA|NA
TGTGCCAGCAGTGTGGGGTACGCTGAAGCTTTCTTT
CASSVGYAEAFF
>14|TRBJ1-4|TRBV2|NA|NA
TGTGCCAGCAGTGAGGCGGGGATGAGTGAAAAACTGTTTTTT
CASSEAGMSEKLFF
>15|TRBJ1-1|TRBV18|NA|NA
TGTGCCAGCTCACCAGGAAGGGATCTGAACACTGAAGCTTTCTTT
CASSPGRDLNTEAFF
>18|TRBJ1-1|TRBV6-1|NA|TRBD1
TGTGCCAGCAGTGCCCCGCCGGGACAGGGGGCTGTGGGCACTGAAGCTTTCTTT
CASSAPPGQGAVGTEAFF
>17|TRBJ2-1|TRBV21-1|few|NA
TGTGCCAGCAGCAAGCGGACTAGCGGGGGTTCCTACAATGAGCAGTTCTTC
CASSKRTSGGSYNEQFF
>12|TRBJ2-7|TRBV3-1/TRBV3-2|NA|NA
TGTGCCAGCAGCCAAGTGTTGGGCGAGCAGTACTTC
CASSQVLGEQYF
>15|TRBJ1-2|TRBV6-5|NA|NA
TGTGCCAGCAGTTACCAACTCGCGCCCAACTATGGCTACACCTTC
CASSYQLAPNYGYTF
>15|TRBJ2-7|TRBV18|NA|NA
TGTGCCAGCTCACCCACCTCAGCGGGCCACTACGAGCAGTACTTC
CASSPTSAGHYEQYF
>15|TRBJ1-3|TRBV6-5|NA|TRBD1
TGTGCCAGCAGGTTCAACAGGGGGACTGGAAACACCATATATTTT
CASRFNRGTGNTIYF
>15|TRBJ1-3|TRBV18|NA|NA
TGTGCCAGCTCACCAAGGCCAGAGACTGGAAACACCATATATTTT
CASSPRPETGNTIYF
>15|TRBJ1-2|TRBV6-1|NA|NA
TGTGCCAGCAGTGAAGCGGGAAACGGATTATATGGCTACACCTTC
CASSEAGNGLYGYTF
>16|TRBJ2-1|TRBV11-2|NA|NA
TGTGCCAGCAGCAAACGAGGGGGGACGGGCGGAAATGAGCAGTTCTTC
CASSKRGGTGGNEQFF
>13|TRBJ1-1|TRBV10-3|NA|NA
TGTGCCATCAGTGAGTCGAACACGAGAGAAGCTTTCTTT
CAISESNTREAFF
>12|TRBJ1-1|TRBV7-6|NA|NA
TGTGCCAGCAGCTCCCAGAACACTGAAGCTTTCTTT
CASSSQNTEAFF